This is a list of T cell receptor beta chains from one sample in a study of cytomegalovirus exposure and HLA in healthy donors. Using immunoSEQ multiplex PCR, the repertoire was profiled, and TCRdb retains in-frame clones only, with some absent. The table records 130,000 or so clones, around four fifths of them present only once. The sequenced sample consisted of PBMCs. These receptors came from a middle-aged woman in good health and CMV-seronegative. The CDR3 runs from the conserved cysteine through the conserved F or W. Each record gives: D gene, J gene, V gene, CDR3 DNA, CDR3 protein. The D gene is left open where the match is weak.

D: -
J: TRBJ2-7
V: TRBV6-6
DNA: TGTGCCAGCAGTTACGAGAGGCCCCCTACCTACGAGCAGTACTTC
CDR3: CASSYERPPTYEQYF

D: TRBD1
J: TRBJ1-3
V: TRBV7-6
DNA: TGTGCCAGCAGCTACGACAGGGGTTATGGAAACACCATATATTTT
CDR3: CASSYDRGYGNTIYF

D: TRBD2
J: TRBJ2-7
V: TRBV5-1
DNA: TGCGCCAGCAGCTCCGGGACTAGCGGGATCGACCAGTACTTC
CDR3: CASSSGTSGIDQYF

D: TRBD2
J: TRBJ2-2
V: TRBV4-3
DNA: TGCGCCAGCAGCCAAGAGGGAGGGGGGGAGCTGTTTTTT
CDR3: CASSQEGGGELFF

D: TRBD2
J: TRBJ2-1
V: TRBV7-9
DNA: TGTGCCAGCAGAAAAAGACTAGCGGGAGTCGATGAGCAGTTCTTC
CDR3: CASRKRLAGVDEQFF

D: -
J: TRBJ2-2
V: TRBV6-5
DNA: TGTGCCAGCAGTTACTCGACAGCGAACACCGGGGAGCTGTTTTTT
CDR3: CASSYSTANTGELFF

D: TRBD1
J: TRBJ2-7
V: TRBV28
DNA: TGTGCCAGCAGTAACCTACAGGGGGCGGGCGAGCAGTACTTC
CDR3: CASSNLQGAGEQYF

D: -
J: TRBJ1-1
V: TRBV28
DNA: TGTGCCAGCAGCTCGGGGACTAAGGGGGTGAACACTGAAGCTTTCTTT
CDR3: CASSSGTKGVNTEAFF

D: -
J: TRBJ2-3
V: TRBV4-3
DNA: TGCGCCAGCAGCCAAGACAGGGTCGGGTCAGATACGCAGTATTTT
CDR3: CASSQDRVGSDTQYF

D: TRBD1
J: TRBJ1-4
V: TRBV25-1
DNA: TGTGCCAGCAGTGGAAAGGACAGGTATTTTGAAAAACTGTTTTTT
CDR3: CASSGKDRYFEKLFF